The sequence of this T cell receptor (beta chain) was determined in a study of response to subunit inactivated influenza vaccine. Study conclusions and caveats: The authors put forward the suggestion that each seasonal influenza vaccination may bring in only a limited number of new T cells.

Trimming shortened V by 3 bases and J by 1 base, and 11 bases separated the two germline ends. Germline V lookup: CDR1 SQVTM, CDR2 ANQGSEA. This CDR3 is 14 amino acids long. Of note for this clonotype: Its matching antigen is unknown.

MiXCR, applied by TCRdb to the RT-PCR reads, yields one record per CDR3 protein. The data show under 800,000 distinct CDR3 sequences, 14% seen once. The input for sequencing was PBMCs from blood, taken around two weeks before vaccination. This rearrangement joins TRBV29-1 to TRBJ2-3; TRBD1 is a possible D gene (5 bases). This receptor was identified in a man between 45 and 60 years old who received an inactivated influenza vaccine. CDR3 loop: CSVDDSAGTDTQYF. For the CDR3, the DNA is TGCAGCGTTGATGACAGCGCCGGCACAGATACGCAGTATTTT.